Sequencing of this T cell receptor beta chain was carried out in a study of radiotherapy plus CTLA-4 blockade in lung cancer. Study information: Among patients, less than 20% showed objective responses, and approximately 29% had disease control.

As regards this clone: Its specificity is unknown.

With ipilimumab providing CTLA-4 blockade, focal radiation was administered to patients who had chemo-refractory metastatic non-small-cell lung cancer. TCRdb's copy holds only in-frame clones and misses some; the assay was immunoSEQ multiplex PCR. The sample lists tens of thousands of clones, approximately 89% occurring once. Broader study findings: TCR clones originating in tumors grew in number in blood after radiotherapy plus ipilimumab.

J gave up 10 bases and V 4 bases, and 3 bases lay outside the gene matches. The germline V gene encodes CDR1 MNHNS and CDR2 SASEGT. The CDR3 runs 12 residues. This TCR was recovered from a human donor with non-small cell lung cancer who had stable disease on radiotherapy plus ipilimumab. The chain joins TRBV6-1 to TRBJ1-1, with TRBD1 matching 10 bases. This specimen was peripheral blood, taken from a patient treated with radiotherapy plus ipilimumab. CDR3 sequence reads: CASSATGGTAFF. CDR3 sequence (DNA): TGTGCCAGCAGTGCGACAGGGGGCACAGCTTTCTTT.